The next 10 T cell receptor beta chains were all read from a single sample in a study of blood T cells in healthy people across ages. Next came a second PCR, run for about 6 to 11 cycles, which used a sample-barcoded 5' primer along with a J-beta primer mix. TCRdb re-derived calls from the 5' RACE reads in MiXCR, one entry per CDR3 protein. The data contain about 1,500,000 distinct CDR3 sequences, roughly 45% of them seen just once; the ten biggest clones take up roughly 8.2%. The sample consisted of blood. The receptors stem from a woman in her late teens or twenties in good health.

This clonotype was found a few times. The CDR3 DNA reads TGCGCCAGCAGCTTGACGGACCTCTACGAGCAGTACTTC. Translating it yields CASSLTDLYEQYF. The chain is built from TRBV5-1 and TRBJ2-7; D is undetermined. CDR3 size: 13 residues. Germline CDR1 is SGHRS and CDR2 is YFSETQ. V was cut by 1 base and J by 3 bases, with 8 bases left in between.

With regard to this clonotype: One end of the junction is discordant with germline, which a read error may explain. The chain recombines TRBV10-3 with TRBJ2-7; 10 bases map to TRBD1. Judging by the DNA end, TRBJ2-4 fits better; the J call may be wrong. In germline, CDR1 is ENHRY, CDR2 SYGVKD. This CDR3 has 15 amino acids. The CDR3 DNA reads TGTACCATCAGTGCCCGGGACAGGGGTGAAAACATTCAGTACTTC. It translates to CTISARDRGENIQYF.

In this sample, this clonotype turned up many times. CDR3: CASSFPMSETQYF. The CDR3 nucleotides read TGTGCCAGCAGCTTCCCCATGTCAGAGACCCAGTACTTC. The chain is built from TRBV5-6 and TRBJ2-5, with D uncertain. Germline loops: CDR1 SGHDT, CDR2 YYEEEE. Trimming shortened V by 2 bases and J by 4 bases, and 9 bases separated the two germline ends. CDR3 length: 13 amino acids.

The CDR3 is CASSPGTSGSLRELFF. The DNA for the CDR3 is TGTGCCAGCAGCCCCGGGACTAGCGGGAGTTTAAGGGAGCTGTTTTTT. The chain joins TRBV3-1 to TRBJ2-2; 14 bases line up with TRBD2. V was clipped by 4 bases and J by 9 bases; unmatched bases: 7. The length of the CDR3 is 16 residues. Germline V gives CDR1 LGHDT, CDR2 YNNKEL (reference sequence).

This clonotype was seen more than once but under ten times. The rearrangement links TRBV29-1 to TRBJ1-1; possibly TRBD1 for D (6 bases). The V end was cut by 1 base, the J end by 0 bases, with 12 bases between. This CDR3 has 15 amino acids. Germline V gives CDR1 SQVTM, CDR2 ANQGSEA. The CDR3 DNA is TGCAGCGTTGAAGCGGCAGGGGCCCTGAACACTGAAGCTTTCTTT. Translating it yields CSVEAAGALNTEAFF.

This clonotype appeared once. The V and J genes are TRBV7-9 and TRBJ1-2; no clear D gene. The CDR3 runs 19 residues. Germline V CDR1 and CDR2: SEHNR, FQNEAQ (reference sequence). V was pared by 5 bases and J by 4 bases, with 29 bases between. The CDR3 loop reads CASSPGFDEQVFGSYGYTF. CDR3 DNA sequence: TGTGCCAGCAGCCCTGGCTTCGATGAGCAGGTCTTCGGGAGCTATGGCTACACCTTC.

This clonotype showed up just once. The chain couples TRBV5-4 to TRBJ2-3; no clear D gene. Germline CDR1 and CDR2: SGHNT and YYREEE (reference sequence). The CDR3 is made up of 15 amino acids. The V and J ends lost 3 bases and 0 bases respectively, with 11 bases between them. The CDR3 DNA reads TGTGCCAGCAGCTCCCCAGCCCTGAGCACAGATACGCAGTATTTT. Protein: CASSSPALSTDTQYF.

This clonotype was observed many times. The gene calls are TRBV20-1 and TRBJ2-1; 10 bases line up with TRBD2. Trimming took 5 bases from V and 1 from J; bases not matched to a gene: 14. In germline, CDR1 is DFQATT, CDR2 SNEGSKA (reference sequence). This CDR3 has 18 amino acids. DNA of the CDR3: TGCAGTGCTCCCTCCCCCGCTAGCGGGAGAAGGTCCTACAATGAGCAGTTCTTC. This translates into CSAPSPASGRRSYNEQFF.

In its sample, this clonotype was seen a few times. The gene calls are TRBV5-1 and TRBJ1-2; D uncertain. Germline loops: CDR1 SGHRS, CDR2 YFSETQ. With 0 bases removed from V and 7 bases from J, the gap between germline ends came to 10 bases. This CDR3 region has 13 residues. CDR3 coding DNA: TGCGCCAGCAGCTTGGCCAGTGGTTCTGGCTACACCTTC. Residues: CASSLASGSGYTF.

V is TRBV9 and J is TRBJ2-3, with a possible D match to TRBD2 (6 bases). This CDR3 is built from 16 residues. Germline V gene lookup returns CDR1 SGDLS and CDR2 YYNGEE. Trimming left V 5 bases short and J 3 bases short, with 19 bases between. CDR3 nucleotide sequence: TGTGCCAGCAGATTGTCCCCGACCGGGGGTACAGATACGCAGTATTTT. Protein: CASRLSPTGGTDTQYF.